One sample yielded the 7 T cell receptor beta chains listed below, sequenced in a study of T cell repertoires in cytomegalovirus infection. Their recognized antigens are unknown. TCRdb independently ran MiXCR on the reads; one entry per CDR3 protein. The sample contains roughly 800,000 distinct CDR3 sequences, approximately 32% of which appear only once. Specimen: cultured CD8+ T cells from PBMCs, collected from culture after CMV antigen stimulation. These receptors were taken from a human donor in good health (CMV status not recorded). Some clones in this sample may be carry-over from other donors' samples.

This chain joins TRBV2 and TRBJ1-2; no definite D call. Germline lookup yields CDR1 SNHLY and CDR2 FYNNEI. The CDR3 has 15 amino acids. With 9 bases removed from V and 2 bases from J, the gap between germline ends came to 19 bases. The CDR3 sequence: CARISGRLENYGYTF. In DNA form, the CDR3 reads TGTGCCAGGATCAGCGGCAGGCTAGAGAACTATGGCTACACCTTC. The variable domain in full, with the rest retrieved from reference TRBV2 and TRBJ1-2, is EPEVTQTPSHQVTQMGQEVILRCVPISNHLYFYWYRQILGQKVEFLVSFYNNEISEKSEIFDDQFSVERPDGSNFTLKIRSTKLEDSAMYFCARISGRLENYGYTFGSGTRLTVV.

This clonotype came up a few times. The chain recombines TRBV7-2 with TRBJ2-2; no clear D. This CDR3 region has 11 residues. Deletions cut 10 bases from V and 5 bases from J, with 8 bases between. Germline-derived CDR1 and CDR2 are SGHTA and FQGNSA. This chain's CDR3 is CATPITGELFF. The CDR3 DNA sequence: TGTGCCACCCCGATTACCGGGGAGCTGTTTTTT.

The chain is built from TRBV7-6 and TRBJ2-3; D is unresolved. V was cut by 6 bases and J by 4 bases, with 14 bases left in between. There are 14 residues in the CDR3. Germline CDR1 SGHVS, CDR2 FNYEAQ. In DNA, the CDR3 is TGTGCCAGCAGTCCCTTCGTCATTTCAGATACGCAGTATTTT. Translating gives CASSPFVISDTQYF. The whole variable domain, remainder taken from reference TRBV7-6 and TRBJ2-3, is GAGVSQSPRYKVTKRGQDVALRCDPISGHVSLYWYRQALGQGPEFLTYFNYEAQQDKSGLPNDRFSAERPEGSISTLTIQRTEQRDSAMYRCASSPFVISDTQYFGPGTRLTVL.

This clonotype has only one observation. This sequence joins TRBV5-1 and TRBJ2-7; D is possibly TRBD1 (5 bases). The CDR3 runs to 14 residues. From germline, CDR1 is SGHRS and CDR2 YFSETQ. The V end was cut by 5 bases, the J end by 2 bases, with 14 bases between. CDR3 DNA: TGCGCCAGCAGGTTGCGGCAGGGTCCCTACGAGCAGTACTTC. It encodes CASRLRQGPYEQYF.

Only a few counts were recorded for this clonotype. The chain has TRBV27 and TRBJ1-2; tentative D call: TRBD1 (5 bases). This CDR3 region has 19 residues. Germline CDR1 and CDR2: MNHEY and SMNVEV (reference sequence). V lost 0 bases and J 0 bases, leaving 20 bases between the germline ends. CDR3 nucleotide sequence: TGTGCCAGCAGTTTATCGACAGTCGGGGATCGAGGGGCTAACTATGGCTACACCTTC. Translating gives CASSLSTVGDRGANYGYTF.

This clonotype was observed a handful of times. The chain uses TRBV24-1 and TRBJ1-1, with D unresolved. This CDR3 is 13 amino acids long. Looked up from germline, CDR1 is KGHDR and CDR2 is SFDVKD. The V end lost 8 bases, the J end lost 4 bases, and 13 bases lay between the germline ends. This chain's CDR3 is CATTNGWGTEAFF. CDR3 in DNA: TGTGCCACCACCAACGGTTGGGGCACTGAAGCTTTCTTT.

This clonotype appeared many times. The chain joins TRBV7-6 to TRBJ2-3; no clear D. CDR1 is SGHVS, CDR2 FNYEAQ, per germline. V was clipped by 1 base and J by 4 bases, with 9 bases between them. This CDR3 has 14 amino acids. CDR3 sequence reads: CASSLDGGSDTQYF. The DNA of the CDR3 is TGTGCCAGCAGCTTAGACGGTGGGTCAGATACGCAGTATTTT. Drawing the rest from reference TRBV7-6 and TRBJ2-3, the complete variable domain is GAGVSQSPRYKVTKRGQDVALRCDPISGHVSLYWYRQALGQGPEFLTYFNYEAQQDKSGLPNDRFSAERPEGSISTLTIQRTEQRDSAMYRCASSLDGGSDTQYFGPGTRLTVL.